Presented here are 21 T cell receptor beta chains from one specimen sequenced in a study of cytomegalovirus exposure and HLA in healthy donors. The method was immunoSEQ multiplex PCR; TCRdb's version includes in-frame clones alone and lacks a portion of them. The sample consists of more than 95,000 clones, over 85% of them appearing once. Specimen: PBMCs. The receptors stem from a woman between 18 and 30 years old in good health and CMV-seronegative.

The genes are TRBV7-3 and TRBJ2-1; 8 bases match TRBD2. CDR1 is SGHTA, CDR2 FQGTGA, per germline. The CDR3 is 16 residues long. V shed 5 bases and J 8 bases; nucleotides not matched to a gene: 14. The CDR3 region is CASSLGTGTRGHEQFF. The CDR3 region has the DNA TGTGCCAGCAGCCTAGGTACCGGGACTAGGGGCCATGAGCAGTTCTTC. Full variable domain (rest looked up from reference TRBV7-3 and TRBJ2-1): GAGVSQTPSNKVTEKGKYVELRCDPISGHTALYWYRQSLGQGPEFLIYFQGTGAADDSGLPNDRFFAVRPEGSVSTLKIQRTERGDSAVYLCASSLGTGTRGHEQFFGPGTRLTVL.

The chain has TRBV9 and TRBJ2-7; 12 positions agree with TRBD2. The germline CDR1 and CDR2 sequences are SGDLS and YYNGEE. The V segment lost 0 bases and the J segment 4 bases; nucleotides outside the gene matches: 5. This CDR3 contains 16 residues. CDR3 nucleotide sequence: TGTGCCAGCAGCGTAGGCGGACTAGCGGGGTCGTACGAGCAGTACTTC. Translation: CASSVGGLAGSYEQYF.

This clone was seen only once. The chain is built from TRBV6-1 and TRBJ2-3; TRBD2 aligns across 7 bases. The trim removed 8 bases at V and 5 bases at J, leaving 1 base unmatched. The CDR3 runs 11 residues. CDR1 MNHNS and CDR2 SASEGT come from the germline V gene. The CDR3 reads CASLAGDTQYF. As DNA, the CDR3 is TGTGCCAGCTTAGCGGGAGATACGCAGTATTTT.

The chain couples TRBV9 to TRBJ1-1, with D possibly TRBD1 on 6 matching bases. Deletions cut 3 bases from V and 5 bases from J, with 17 bases between. This CDR3 comprises 15 residues. Germline-derived CDR1 and CDR2 are SGDLS and YYNGEE. The CDR3 nucleotides read TGTGCCAGCAGCGAGGTGACAGGCGGTGGTACTGAAGCTTTCTTT. Translating gives CASSEVTGGGTEAFF.

The chain recombines TRBV6-5 with TRBJ1-2, with TRBD1 identical over 8 bases. The CDR3 has 15 residues. J lost 3 bases, V lost 3 bases, and 6 bases had no gene match. Germline V CDR1 and CDR2: MNHEY, SVGAGI. The chain's CDR3 is CASSYINRGDYGYTF. DNA for the CDR3: TGTGCCAGCAGTTATATTAACAGGGGGGACTATGGCTACACCTTC.

Of note for this clone: This could be a read error, since a much larger clone is one nucleotide away. The CDR3 loop is CASSRAGYEQYF. CDR3 in DNA: TGTGCCAGCAGCCGGGCGGGCTACGAGCAGTACTTC. This chain connects TRBV7-2 to TRBJ2-7; D perhaps matches TRBD2 (5 bases). Trimming shortened V by 5 bases and J by 3 bases, and 8 bases separated the two germline ends. This CDR3 region has 12 residues. The germline V gene encodes CDR1 SGHTA and CDR2 FQGNSA.

A note on this clone: The sample carries other DNA sequences with the same CDR3. The chain joins TRBV19 to TRBJ2-5; D is possibly TRBD1 (5 bases). Germline V gives CDR1 LNHDA, CDR2 SQIVND (reference sequence). The germline V and J ends were trimmed by 2 bases and 2 bases, with 6 bases remaining between them. This CDR3 contains 13 residues. CDR3 protein: CASSIQGQETQYF. Here the CDR3 DNA reads TGTGCCAGTAGTATACAGGGTCAAGAGACCCAGTACTTC. Full variable domain (remainder filled in from reference TRBV19 and TRBJ2-5): DGGITQSPKYLFRKEGQNVTLSCEQNLNHDAMYWYRQDPGQGLRLIYYSQIVNDFQKGDIAEGYSVSREKKESFPLTVTSAQKNPTAFYLCASSIQGQETQYFGPGTRLLVL.

This chain joins TRBV5-4 and TRBJ1-1, with 9 bases that match TRBD1. V gave up 2 bases and J gave up 3 bases; unmatched junction bases: 5. The germline gives CDR1 SGHNT, CDR2 YYREEE (reference sequence). There are 15 residues in the CDR3. CDR3 loop: CASSFPGQGYTEAFF. As DNA, the CDR3 is TGTGCCAGCAGCTTCCCGGGACAGGGTTACACTGAAGCTTTCTTT.

V usage is TRBV5-4 and J usage is TRBJ2-7, with 7 bases fitting TRBD1. The V gene end was trimmed by 0 bases and the J gene end by 3 bases; junction bases not matched to a gene: 6. The CDR3 sequence is 15 residues long. The V gene's germline CDR1 is SGHNT and CDR2 YYREEE (reference sequence). Here the CDR3 reads CASSLATGYDYEQYF. In DNA form, the CDR3 reads TGTGCCAGCAGCTTGGCGACAGGGTACGACTACGAGCAGTACTTC.

This chain connects TRBV5-1 to TRBJ2-1; D is perhaps TRBD2 (6 bases). CDR3 length: 15 amino acids. Trimming shortened V by 0 bases and J by 7 bases, and 14 bases separated the two germline ends. Germline CDR1 reads SGHRS; CDR2 reads YFSETQ. CDR3 sequence reads: CASSLDSGSGNEQFF. CDR3 nucleotides: TGCGCCAGCAGCTTGGATAGCGGCAGTGGTAATGAGCAGTTCTTC.

The rearrangement joins TRBV5-6 to TRBJ1-4; D ambiguous. V lost 2 bases to trimming and J lost 8 bases, with 16 bases between them. Germline V gene sequence: CDR1 SGHDT, CDR2 YYEEEE. This CDR3 has 15 residues. The chain's CDR3 is CASSLRTRAGEKLFF. The DNA for the CDR3 is TGTGCCAGCAGCTTAAGGACTCGGGCTGGGGAAAAACTGTTTTTT.

The chain uses TRBV27 and TRBJ1-2; D not certain. Trimming cost V 3 bases and J 4 bases, with 9 bases left between them. The germline gives CDR1 MNHEY, CDR2 SMNVEV (reference sequence). CDR3 length: 13 amino acids. The CDR3, as DNA: TGTGCCAGCAGTTTGGCGGCTGGCTATGGCTACACCTTC. Translation gives CASSLAAGYGYTF.

This clone came up a few times. This chain joins TRBV25-1 and TRBJ2-7; tentatively, D is TRBD1 (5 bases). CDR1 is MGHDK and CDR2 is SYGVNS in the germline V gene. This CDR3 is 12 amino acids long. With 7 bases removed from V and 3 bases from J, the gap between germline ends came to 10 bases. Written as DNA, the CDR3 is TGTGCCAGCAAAGGGGATCACTACGAGCAGTACTTC. Protein: CASKGDHYEQYF.

The V gene is TRBV27, the J gene TRBJ2-5; 9 nucleotides match TRBD1. The V gene end was trimmed by 7 bases and the J gene end by 5 bases; junction bases not matched to a gene: 17. The germline CDR1 and CDR2 sequences are MNHEY and SMNVEV (reference sequence). This CDR3 contains 17 residues. CDR3 nucleotide sequence: TGTGCCAGCATCCCGGGACAGGGAATCGGAGGTACGGAGACCCAGTACTTC. Encoded protein: CASIPGQGIGGTETQYF.

This chain links TRBV5-1 with TRBJ1-6; 8 bases map to TRBD1. In germline, CDR1 is SGHRS, CDR2 YFSETQ. Trimming at V came to 4 bases and at J to 7 bases, leaving 7 bases not matched to a gene. The CDR3 consists of 15 residues. CDR3: CASSAYGTGNSPLHF. DNA for the CDR3: TGCGCCAGCAGCGCCTACGGGACAGGCAATTCACCCCTCCACTTT. Using reference TRBV5-1 and TRBJ1-6 for the parts outside the CDR3, the full variable domain is KAGVTQTPRYLIKTRGQQVTLSCSPISGHRSVSWYQQTPGQGLQFLFEYFSETQRNKGNFPGRFSGRQFSNSRSEMNVSTLELGDSALYLCASSAYGTGNSPLHFGNGTRLTVT.

V usage is TRBV11-2 and J usage is TRBJ1-2, with D unclear. Germline loops: CDR1 SGHAT, CDR2 FQNNGV. Deletions cut 0 bases from V and 4 bases from J, with 6 bases between. The CDR3 covers 13 residues. The DNA for the CDR3 is TGTGCCAGCAGCTTAGAGCTAGGCTATGGCTACACCTTC. It translates to CASSLELGYGYTF.

V and J are TRBV7-2 and TRBJ2-5, with 11 bases that match TRBD2. CDR3 length: 17 amino acids. CDR1 SGHTA and CDR2 FQGNSA come from the germline V gene. With V trimmed by 1 base and J by 2 bases, 6 bases remained unmatched. DNA of the CDR3: TGTGCCAGCAGCTTAGGGTCTGGGACTAGCGGACAAGAGACCCAGTACTTC. Protein product: CASSLGSGTSGQETQYF.

This sequence joins TRBV6-5 and TRBJ1-5; D is uncertain. The CDR3 extends over 15 amino acids. Between the trimmed V and J ends, which lost 0 bases and 0 bases, there was a span of 6 bases. The germline V gene encodes CDR1 MNHEY and CDR2 SVGAGI. The CDR3 DNA sequence: TGTGCCAGCAGTTACTCAGAGCATAGCAATCAGCCCCAGCATTTT. Protein product: CASSYSEHSNQPQHF.

The V call is TRBV4-3, the J call TRBJ1-3; D is possibly TRBD1 (5 bases). CDR3 length equals 13 residues. CDR1 LGHNA and CDR2 YSLEER come from the germline V gene. Trimming removed 3 bases at V and 4 bases at J, with 7 bases between. The CDR3 loop reads CASSQTEGNTIYF. The CDR3 region has the DNA TGCGCCAGCAGCCAGACAGAGGGAAACACCATATATTTT.

The CDR3 spells CASSNWGTAEAFF. The CDR3 coding sequence is TGTGCCAGCAGTAACTGGGGCACAGCCGAAGCTTTCTTT. The rearrangement joins TRBV5-8 to TRBJ1-1; tentative D call: TRBD1 (5 bases). There are 13 residues in the CDR3. The V end was cut by 5 bases, the J end by 8 bases, with 16 bases between. Germline lookup yields CDR1 SGHTS and CDR2 YDEGEE.

The chain couples TRBV19 to TRBJ2-1, with TRBD2 matching 10 bases. The J segment lost 4 bases and the V segment lost 4 bases, leaving 7 bases of the junction unmatched. There are 16 residues in the CDR3. The germline gives CDR1 LNHDA, CDR2 SQIVND (reference sequence). The CDR3 reads CASSTTSGYDYNEQFF. The CDR3 bases are TGTGCCAGTAGTACGACTAGCGGGTATGATTACAATGAGCAGTTCTTC. Based on the CDR3 plus reference TRBV19 and TRBJ2-1, the full variable domain is DGGITQSPKYLFRKEGQNVTLSCEQNLNHDAMYWYRQDPGQGLRLIYYSQIVNDFQKGDIAEGYSVSREKKESFPLTVTSAQKNPTAFYLCASSTTSGYDYNEQFFGPGTRLTVL.